A selection of T cell receptor beta chains follows, all from one sample in a study of blood T cell repertoires in COVID-19. Here immunoSEQ multiplex PCR was the method, and the copy in TCRdb shows in-frame clones only, minus some. The sample has some 170,000 clones; 90% to 95% are singletons. Sequencing was carried out using peripheral blood. Source of these receptors: a woman aged 55-70 years with COVID-19, enrolled during active disease. Both conserved end residues are part of each CDR3. A D gene is named only where the DNA matches it firmly. Not all rows give a size; the values are once, few, many and, for expanded clones, a class.

DNA: TGTGCCATCAGGGACAGCGCAATACCGAACACTGAAGCTTTCTTT; CDR3: CAIRDSAIPNTEAFF; size: .; V: TRBV10-3; J: TRBJ1-1; D: .
DNA: TGTGCCAGTAGTAGGGGGACTTTCGTGGGTCAGGCCTACGAGCAGTACTTC; CDR3: CASSRGTFVGQAYEQYF; size: few; V: TRBV19; J: TRBJ2-7; D: .
DNA: TGTGCCAGCAGCTTACAGGGGGCGTTTGAAAAACTGTTTTTT; CDR3: CASSLQGAFEKLFF; size: .; V: TRBV7-2; J: TRBJ1-4; D: TRBD1
DNA: TGTGCCAGCAGCGTAGGCGGGGCCCAATATGGCTACACCTTC; CDR3: CASSVGGAQYGYTF; size: .; V: TRBV9; J: TRBJ1-2; D: .
DNA: TGTGCCACCGATTCAGGGTTCAATCAGCCCCAGCATTTT; CDR3: CATDSGFNQPQHF; size: .; V: TRBV15; J: TRBJ1-5; D: .
DNA: TGCAGCGTTGATGGGGAGGGGGGCGATGGCTACACCTTC; CDR3: CSVDGEGGDGYTF; size: .; V: TRBV29-1; J: TRBJ1-2; D: .
DNA: TGTGCCAGCAGCTTCAGTCCAGGCCTCACGGGGCAGCCCCAGCATTTT; CDR3: CASSFSPGLTGQPQHF; size: .; V: TRBV5-8; J: TRBJ1-5; D: .
DNA: TGTGCCAGCAGCCAAAGTTCCGGGACAGGGGGTTACGAGCAGTACTTC; CDR3: CASSQSSGTGGYEQYF; size: .; V: TRBV7-2; J: TRBJ2-7; D: TRBD1
DNA: TGCAGTGCTAGTAGACAGGGCCTAAACACCGGGGAGCTGTTTTTT; CDR3: CSASRQGLNTGELFF; size: .; V: TRBV20-1; J: TRBJ2-2; D: TRBD1
DNA: TGTGCCAGCAGTACAGGGGGCGGCTACACTGAAGCTTTCTTT; CDR3: CASSTGGGYTEAFF; size: .; V: TRBV28; J: TRBJ1-1; D: TRBD1
DNA: TGTGCCAGCAGCTTTGGTGTGGGGCGAAACACCATATATTTT; CDR3: CASSFGVGRNTIYF; size: .; V: TRBV11-2; J: TRBJ1-3; D: .
DNA: TGTGCCAGCAGTTTATCAAGCGGGGTCGATGAGCAGTTCTTC; CDR3: CASSLSSGVDEQFF; size: .; V: TRBV27; J: TRBJ2-1; D: TRBD2
DNA: TGTGCCAGTAGTATAGTTTGGGGCGATCAGCCCCAGCATTTT; CDR3: CASSIVWGDQPQHF; size: .; V: TRBV19; J: TRBJ1-5; D: .
DNA: TGCGCCAGCAGCCAAGGGGCTGGGGAAAAACTGTTTTTT; CDR3: CASSQGAGEKLFF; size: .; V: TRBV4-3; J: TRBJ1-4; D: .
DNA: TGTGCCAGCAGCAGGACAGAACCCTACGAGCAGTACTTC; CDR3: CASSRTEPYEQYF; size: once; V: TRBV2; J: TRBJ2-7; D: .
DNA: TGTGCCAGCAGTTACTCGTATCTGGGGAGGAACACTGAAGCTTTCTTT; CDR3: CASSYSYLGRNTEAFF; size: .; V: TRBV6-6; J: TRBJ1-1; D: .
DNA: TGTGCCACCCGCGGTGGGACAGGGATTGTCTACGAGCAGTACTTC; CDR3: CATRGGTGIVYEQYF; size: .; V: TRBV19; J: TRBJ2-7; D: TRBD1
DNA: TGTGCCAGCAGTTACTCGAGTACGGGTAATCAGCCCCAGCATTTT; CDR3: CASSYSSTGNQPQHF; size: once; V: TRBV6-2/TRBV6-3; J: TRBJ1-5; D: .
DNA: TGTGCCACGGCGGACAGGGAAAAAGGCGGCTATGGCTACACCTTC; CDR3: CATADREKGGYGYTF; size: .; V: TRBV19; J: TRBJ1-2; D: TRBD1
DNA: TGCGCCAGCAGTCCTCGGACAGAGCTGAATGAAAAACTGTTTTTT; CDR3: CASSPRTELNEKLFF; size: .; V: TRBV23-1; J: TRBJ1-4; D: .